This T cell receptor beta chain was obtained from a study of T cell changes during pregnancy in multiple sclerosis. This CDR3 contains 13 residues. V dropped 0 bases and J dropped 6 bases, with 3 bases sitting between them. The germline V gene encodes CDR1 MNHNY and CDR2 SVGAGI (reference sequence). Using immunoSEQ multiplex PCR, the repertoire was profiled, and TCRdb retains in-frame clones only, with some absent. The table lists roughly 100,000 clones, 91% of them singletons, with more than 1.5% in the top ten. Specimen: peripheral blood, collected after pregnancy. This TCR was sampled from a female donor in good health, enrolled as a control in a pregnancy study. The chain employs TRBV6-6 and TRBJ1-6; no firm D call. The CDR3 spells CASSYSANSPLHF. CDR3 sequence (DNA): TGTGCCAGCAGTTACTCGGCTAATTCACCCCTCCACTTT.